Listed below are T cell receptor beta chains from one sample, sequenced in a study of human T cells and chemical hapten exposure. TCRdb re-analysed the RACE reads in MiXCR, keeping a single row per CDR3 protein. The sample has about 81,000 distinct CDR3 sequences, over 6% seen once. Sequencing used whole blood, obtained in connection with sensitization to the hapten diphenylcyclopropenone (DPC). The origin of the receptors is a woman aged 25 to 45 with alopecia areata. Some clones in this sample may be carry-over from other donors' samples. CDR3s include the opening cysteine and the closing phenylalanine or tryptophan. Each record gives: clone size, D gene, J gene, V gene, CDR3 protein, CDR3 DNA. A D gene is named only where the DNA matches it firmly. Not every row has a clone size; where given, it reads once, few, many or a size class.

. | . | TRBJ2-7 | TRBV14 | CASSQDSYSYEQYF | TGTGCCAGCAGCCAAGACAGTTACTCCTACGAGCAGTACTTC
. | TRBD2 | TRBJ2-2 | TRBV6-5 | CASSYPAAGGRGGELFF | TGTGCCAGCAGTTACCCGGCAGCGGGGGGGCGGGGCGGGGAGCTGTTTTTT
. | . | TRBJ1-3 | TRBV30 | CAWTGGRSSGNTIYF | TGTGCCTGGACCGGTGGCAGGAGCTCTGGAAACACCATATATTTT
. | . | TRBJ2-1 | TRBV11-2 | CASSSTKMSAHNEQFF | TGTGCCAGCAGCTCGACGAAGATGTCGGCCCACAATGAGCAGTTCTTC
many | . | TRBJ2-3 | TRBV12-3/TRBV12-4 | CASSLPQVNTQYF | TGTGCCAGCAGTCTCCCTCAAGTCAATACGCAGTATTTT
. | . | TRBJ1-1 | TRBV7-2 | CASSFFGGPAEAFF | TGTGCCAGCAGCTTCTTTGGGGGGCCTGCTGAAGCTTTCTTT
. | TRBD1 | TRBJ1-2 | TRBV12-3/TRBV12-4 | CASSTGQEDYGYTF | TGTGCCAGCAGTACAGGACAGGAGGACTATGGCTACACCTTC
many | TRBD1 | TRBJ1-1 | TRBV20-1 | CSAAGTGGYIGEAFF | TGCAGTGCGGCCGGGACAGGGGGCTATATAGGTGAAGCTTTCTTT
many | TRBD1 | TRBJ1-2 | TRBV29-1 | CSVATPGTGGGYGYTF | TGCAGCGTCGCCACTCCCGGGACAGGGGGCGGCTATGGCTACACCTTC
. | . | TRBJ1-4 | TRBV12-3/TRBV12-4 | CASSLGRWAAATNEKLFF | TGTGCCAGCAGTTTAGGAAGGTGGGCCGCTGCAACTAATGAAAAACTGTTTTTT
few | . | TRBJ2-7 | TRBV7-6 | CASSCEGAYEQYF | TGTGCCAGCAGCTGTGAAGGGGCCTACGAGCAGTACTTC
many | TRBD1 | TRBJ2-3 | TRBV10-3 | CAIRKLGTGEDTQYF | TGTGCCATCAGGAAACTCGGGACAGGGGAAGATACGCAGTATTTT
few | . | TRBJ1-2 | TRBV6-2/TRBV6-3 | CASTRTGTDGYTF | TGTGCCAGCACCCGTACTGGGACGGATGGCTACACCTTC
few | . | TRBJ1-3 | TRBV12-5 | CASGLGEASGNTIYF | TGTGCTAGTGGTTTGGGAGAAGCCTCTGGAAACACCATATATTTT
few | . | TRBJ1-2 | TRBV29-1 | CSVEDRGRDYGYTF | TGCAGCGTTGAAGATAGGGGCAGGGACTATGGCTACACCTTC
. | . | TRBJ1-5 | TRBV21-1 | CASNPVQGRGNQPQHF | TGTGCCAGCAACCCTGTGCAGGGGAGGGGCAATCAGCCCCAGCATTTT
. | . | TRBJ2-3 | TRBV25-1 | CASQDDRGDLTDTQYF | TGTGCCAGCCAAGATGATAGAGGGGATCTCACAGATACGCAGTATTTT
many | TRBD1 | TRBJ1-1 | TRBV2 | CASRRTGGGNTEAFF | TGTGCCAGCAGGAGAACAGGGGGTGGTAACACTGAAGCTTTCTTT
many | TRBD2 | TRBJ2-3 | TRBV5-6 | CASSLASGYTDTQYF | TGTGCCAGCAGCTTGGCTAGCGGCTACACAGATACGCAGTATTTT
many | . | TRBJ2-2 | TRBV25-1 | CASRVSGNTGELFF | TGTGCCAGCAGGGTCTCAGGGAACACCGGGGAGCTGTTTTTT
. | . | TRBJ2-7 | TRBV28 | CASSPLTTGGGQYF | TGTGCCAGCAGCCCCCTAACGACAGGTGGAGGGCAGTACTTC
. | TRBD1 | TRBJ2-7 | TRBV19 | CASSTGQGASEQYF | TGTGCCAGTAGTACCGGACAGGGGGCGAGCGAGCAGTACTTC
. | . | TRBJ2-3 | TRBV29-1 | CSVRGAFSTDTQYF | TGCAGCGTCAGGGGCGCTTTTAGCACAGATACGCAGTATTTT
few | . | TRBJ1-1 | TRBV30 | CAWSVLVGEAFF | TGTGCCTGGAGTGTACTGGTGGGTGAAGCTTTCTTT
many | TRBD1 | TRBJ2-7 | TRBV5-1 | CASSSLSGQGYEQYF | TGCGCCAGCAGCTCCCTGTCCGGACAGGGCTACGAGCAGTACTTC
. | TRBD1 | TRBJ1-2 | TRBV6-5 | CASSYVTGEGYTF | TGTGCCAGCAGTTACGTGACAGGGGAAGGCTACACCTTC
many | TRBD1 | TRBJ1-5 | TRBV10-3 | CAISATGGRNQPQHF | TGTGCCATCAGTGCGACAGGGGGCCGGAATCAGCCCCAGCATTTT
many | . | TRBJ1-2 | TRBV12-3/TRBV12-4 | CASSLERQSYGYTF | TGTGCCAGCAGTTTAGAACGACAGTCCTATGGCTACACCTTC
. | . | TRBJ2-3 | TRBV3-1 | CASSRNAGGGALTDTQYF | TGTGCCAGCTCTAGAAATGCAGGAGGGGGGGCCCTGACAGATACGCAGTATTTT
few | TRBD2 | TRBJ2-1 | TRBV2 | CASSRSGGFTPTSFF | TGTGCCAGCAGTCGCTCCGGGGGGTTTACACCTACTTCGTTCTTC
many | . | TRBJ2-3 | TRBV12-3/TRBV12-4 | CASSTHADTQYF | TGTGCCAGCAGCACTCATGCCGATACGCAGTATTTT
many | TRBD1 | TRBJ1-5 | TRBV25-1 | CASSETGENQPQHF | TGTGCCAGCAGTGAGACAGGGGAGAATCAGCCCCAGCATTTT
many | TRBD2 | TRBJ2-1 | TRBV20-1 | CSARGAGASGAHSSSYNEQFF | TGCAGTGCTAGAGGGGCCGGGGCTAGCGGGGCACACAGCAGCTCCTACAATGAGCAGTTCTTC
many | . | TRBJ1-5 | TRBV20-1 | CSASGAGNQPQHF | TGCAGTGCTAGTGGGGCCGGGAATCAGCCCCAGCATTTT
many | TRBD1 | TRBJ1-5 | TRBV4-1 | CASGGTDYQPQHF | TGCGCCAGCGGAGGGACAGATTATCAGCCCCAGCATTTT
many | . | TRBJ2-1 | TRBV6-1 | CASSEQGGSYNEQFF | TGTGCCAGCAGTGAACAGGGGGGCTCCTACAATGAGCAGTTCTTC
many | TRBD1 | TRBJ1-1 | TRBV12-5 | CASDGQGSEAFF | TGTGCTAGTGACGGACAGGGGTCTGAAGCTTTCTTT
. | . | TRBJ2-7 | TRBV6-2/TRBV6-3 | CASSAALLASEQYF | TGTGCCAGCAGTGCGGCCCTTCTAGCTTCCGAGCAGTACTTC
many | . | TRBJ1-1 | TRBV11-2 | CASSPMVGAFF | TGTGCCAGCAGCCCGATGGTGGGAGCTTTCTTT
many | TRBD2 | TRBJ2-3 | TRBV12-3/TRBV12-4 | CASSSSGTSGDTDTQYF | TGTGCCAGCAGTTCATCCGGGACTAGCGGGGACACAGATACGCAGTATTTT
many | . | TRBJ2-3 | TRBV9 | CASRKAGLGTDTQYF | TGTGCCAGCCGTAAGGCGGGTTTGGGCACAGATACGCAGTATTTT
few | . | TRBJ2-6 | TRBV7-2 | CASSFLVGGANVLTF | TGTGCCAGCAGCTTCTTAGTGGGTGGGGCCAACGTCCTGACTTTC
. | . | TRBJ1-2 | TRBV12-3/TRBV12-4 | CASSFRRDNYGYTF | TGTGCCAGCAGTTTTAGGAGGGATAACTATGGCTACACCTTC
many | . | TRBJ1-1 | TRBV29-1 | CSVGWGNHEAFF | TGCAGCGTTGGTTGGGGAAACCATGAAGCTTTCTTT
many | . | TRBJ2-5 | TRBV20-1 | CSASRTVQETQYF | TGCAGTGCCTCTCGGACAGTCCAAGAGACCCAGTACTTC